The clone carrying this T cell receptor (beta chain) showed up many times. Its antigen remains unknown. This sample was included in a study of T-cell memory formation after mild COVID-19. General study results and limits: CD4/CD8 balance held among clones contracting day 15 to 85, and later expanders leaned CD4+.

Barcoded TCR alpha and TCR beta cDNA libraries with UMIs came from 5'RACE using constant-segment primers. TCRdb re-derived calls from the 5' RACE reads in MiXCR, one entry per CDR3 protein. The repertoire consists of roughly 50,000 distinct CDR3 sequences, with 12% occurring once and the leading ten covering roughly a quarter. This receptor was taken from a young man who had mild COVID-19 (a few samples of this study predate the infection). Cell type and time point are not known. What was sequenced was PBMCs or a T cell subset sorted from them (not recorded which).

CDR3 bases: TGCGCCAGCAGCCAAGATCGGAGTGGGGGATCGGGGTACGAGCAGTACTTC. Protein: CASSQDRSGGSGYEQYF. The chain joins TRBV4-3 to TRBJ2-7; D could derive from TRBD1 or TRBD2 (5 bases each). The CDR3 consists of 17 residues. Trimming pared 0 bases from V and 4 bases from J, leaving 19 bases between. CDR1 LGHNA and CDR2 YSLEER come from the germline V gene.